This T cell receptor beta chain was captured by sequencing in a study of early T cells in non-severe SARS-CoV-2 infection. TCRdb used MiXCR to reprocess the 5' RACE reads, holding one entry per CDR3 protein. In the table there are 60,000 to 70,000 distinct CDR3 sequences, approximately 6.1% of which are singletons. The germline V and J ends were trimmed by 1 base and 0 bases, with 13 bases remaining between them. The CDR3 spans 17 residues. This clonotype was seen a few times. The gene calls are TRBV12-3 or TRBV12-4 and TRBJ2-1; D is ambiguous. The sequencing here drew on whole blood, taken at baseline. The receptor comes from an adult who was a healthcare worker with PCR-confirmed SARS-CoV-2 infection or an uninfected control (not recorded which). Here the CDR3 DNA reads TGTGCCAGCAGTTTAGGTGGTAGCCTGAGCTCCTACAATGAGCAGTTCTTC. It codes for CASSLGGSLSSYNEQFF.